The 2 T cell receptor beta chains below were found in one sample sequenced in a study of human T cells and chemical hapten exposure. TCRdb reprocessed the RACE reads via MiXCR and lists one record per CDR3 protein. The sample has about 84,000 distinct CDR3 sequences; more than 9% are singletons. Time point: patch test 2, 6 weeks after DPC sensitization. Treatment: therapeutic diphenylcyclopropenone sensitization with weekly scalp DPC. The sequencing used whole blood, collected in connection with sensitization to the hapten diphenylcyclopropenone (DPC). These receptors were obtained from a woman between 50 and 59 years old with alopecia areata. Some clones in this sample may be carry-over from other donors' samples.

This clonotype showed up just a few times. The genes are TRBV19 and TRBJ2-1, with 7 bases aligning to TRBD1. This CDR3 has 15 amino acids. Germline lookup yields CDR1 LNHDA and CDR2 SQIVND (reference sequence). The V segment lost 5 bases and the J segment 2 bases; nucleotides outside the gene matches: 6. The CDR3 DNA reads TGTGCCAGTAGTGTACAGGGGTCGCCCTACAATGAGCAGTTCTTC. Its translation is CASSVQGSPYNEQFF.

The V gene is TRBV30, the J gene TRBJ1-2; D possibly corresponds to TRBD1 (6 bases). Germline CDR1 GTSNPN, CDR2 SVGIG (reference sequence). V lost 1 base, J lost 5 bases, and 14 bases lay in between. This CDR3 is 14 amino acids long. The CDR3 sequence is CAWSGQGIIYGYTF. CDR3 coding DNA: TGTGCCTGGAGTGGTCAGGGGATAATATATGGCTACACCTTC.